These 31 T cell receptor beta chains were sequenced from one sample in a study of cytomegalovirus exposure and HLA in healthy donors. It was with 60 Vbeta and 13 Jbeta primers that the PCR ran. Assay: immunoSEQ multiplex PCR; the TCRdb copy retains only in-frame clones and omits some. The table includes around 140,000 clones, nearly 10% detected once. Sequencing used PBMCs. These receptors all stem from a man aged 50 or older in good health and CMV-seronegative.

This clone was picked up a small number of times. The J gene is TRBJ1-5, the V gene TRBV7-2; D is undetermined. With 5 bases removed from V and 5 bases from J, the gap between germline ends came to 13 bases. Germline CDR1 is SGHTA and CDR2 is FQGNSA. This CDR3 contains 14 residues. The CDR3 region has the DNA TGTGCCAGCAGCGGAGACGGGAGATATCAGCCCCAGCATTTT. Its translation: CASSGDGRYQPQHF.

Points on this clone: Other DNA sequences in this specimen translate into the identical CDR3. The rearrangement links TRBV7-9 to TRBJ1-5; 8 positions agree with TRBD1. Looked up from germline, CDR1 is SEHNR and CDR2 is FQNEAQ (reference sequence). The ends lost 5 bases at V and 4 bases at J; junction bases unmatched: 1. This CDR3 region has 13 residues. The CDR3 DNA reads TGTGCCAGCAGCAGGACAGGGAATCAGCCCCAGCATTTT. This translates into CASSRTGNQPQHF.

This clone was counted only a few times. The chain has TRBV5-4 and TRBJ1-2; 7 bases match TRBD1. Germline CDR1 and CDR2: SGHNT and YYREEE (reference sequence). The J segment lost 1 base and the V segment lost 3 bases, leaving 3 bases of the junction unmatched. This CDR3 has 14 residues. CDR3 in DNA: TGTGCCAGCAGCTGGCAGGGGGATAACTATGGCTACACCTTC. It specifies CASSWQGDNYGYTF.

This clone was observed a handful of times. Other DNA sequences within the sample encode an identical CDR3. The genes are TRBV5-1 and TRBJ2-5, with a possible D match to TRBD2 (5 bases). Trimming cost V 0 bases and J 5 bases, with 14 bases left between them. Germline V lookup: CDR1 SGHRS, CDR2 YFSETQ. This CDR3 spans 15 amino acids. The CDR3 here is CASSLGGLAGETQYF. The DNA of the CDR3 is TGCGCCAGCAGCTTGGGCGGGCTAGCTGGTGAGACCCAGTACTTC.

J is TRBJ1-1 and V is TRBV5-6; no reliable D call. The ends were cut back, 0 bases at V and 3 bases at J, with 15 bases in the middle. Germline CDR1 is SGHDT and CDR2 is YYEEEE. The CDR3 has 16 amino acids. The CDR3 region has the DNA TGTGCCAGCAGCTTGGAAGTGGGCTTGACGTACACTGAAGCTTTCTTT. Its translation is CASSLEVGLTYTEAFF.

This clone has a handful of counts. The chain employs TRBV7-9 and TRBJ1-4, with TRBD1 matching over 7 bases. V shed 3 bases, J shed 8 bases, and the junction held 6 bases outside the gene matches. Germline assignment: CDR1 SEHNR and CDR2 FQNEAQ (reference sequence). This CDR3 spans 14 amino acids. The CDR3: CASSFEGAGEKLFF. In nucleotides, the CDR3 is TGTGCCAGCAGCTTCGAGGGGGCTGGGGAAAAACTGTTTTTT. The whole variable domain, remainder taken from reference TRBV7-9 and TRBJ1-4, is DTGVSQNPRHKITKRGQNVTFRCDPISEHNRLYWYRQTLGQGPEFLTYFQNEAQLEKSRLLSDRFSAERPKGSFSTLEIQRTEQGDSAMYLCASSFEGAGEKLFFGSGTQLSVL.

This chain links TRBV19 with TRBJ1-5; a weak D match, TRBD1 (6 bases). Trimming cost V 6 bases and J 0 bases, with 9 bases left between them. This CDR3 spans 14 amino acids. CDR1 is LNHDA, CDR2 SQIVND, per germline (reference sequence). The CDR3 DNA sequence: TGTGCCAGTAGGCGACAGGATAGCAATCAGCCCCAGCATTTT. Translated, it gives CASRRQDSNQPQHF.

This clone was observed a few times. The chain uses TRBV29-1 and TRBJ2-2; D might be TRBD1 (6 bases). The CDR3 consists of 12 residues. V shed 7 bases and J shed 4 bases, with 10 bases lying between them. Germline V lookup: CDR1 SQVTM, CDR2 ANQGSEA. CDR3 in amino acids: CSAVDSTGELFF. CDR3 nucleotide sequence: TGCAGCGCCGTGGACAGCACCGGGGAGCTGTTTTTT.

This clone has a handful of counts. The chain uses TRBV10-3 and TRBJ1-4; TRBD1 might be the D (6 bases). Trimming cost V 6 bases and J 9 bases, with 14 bases left between them. Germline lookup yields CDR1 ENHRY and CDR2 SYGVKD. The CDR3 sequence is 13 residues long. DNA for the CDR3: TGTGCCATCAGGGGGTATACAGGGCAAAAACTGTTTTTT. This translates into CAIRGYTGQKLFF.

The chain links TRBV2 to TRBJ2-3; D unresolved. CDR1 SNHLY and CDR2 FYNNEI come from the germline V gene. V was clipped by 2 bases and J by 2 bases, with 5 bases between them. This CDR3 contains 13 residues. The chain's CDR3 is CASSEQYTDTQYF. In DNA, the CDR3 is TGTGCCAGCAGTGAACAGTACACAGATACGCAGTATTTT.

With regard to this clone: The same CDR3 arises from other DNA sequences in this sample as well. The chain carries TRBV18 and TRBJ1-1; TRBD1 matches 8 bases. V was clipped by 2 bases and J by 1 base; unmatched bases: 3. This CDR3 has 15 amino acids. Germline assignment: CDR1 KGHSH and CDR2 LQKENI. The chain's CDR3 is CASSPGTGGNTEAFF. The CDR3 DNA sequence: TGTGCCAGCTCACCAGGGACAGGCGGGAACACTGAAGCTTTCTTT.

The table lists this clone with a few counts. The chain links TRBV10-2 to TRBJ2-1; TRBD2 aligns across 14 bases. Germline values: CDR1 WSHSY, CDR2 SAAADI. Trimming took 4 bases from V and 5 from J; bases not matched to a gene: 7. This CDR3 region has 17 residues. CDR3 sequence reads: CASSGWGLAGANNEQFF. The CDR3 coding sequence is TGCGCCAGCAGTGGGTGGGGACTAGCGGGAGCCAACAATGAGCAGTTCTTC.

This clone was counted only a few times. This rearrangement joins TRBV4-2 to TRBJ2-1; perhaps TRBD2 as D (5 bases). Germline CDR1 reads LGHNA; CDR2 reads YNFKEQ. Between the trimmed V and J ends, which lost 1 base and 10 bases, there was a span of 14 bases. This CDR3 comprises 14 residues. The CDR3 DNA follows: TGTGCCAGCAGCCAAGGAGGGTGGCGAGGCGAGCAGTTCTTC. As protein: CASSQGGWRGEQFF.

In this sample, this clone turned up a few times. This chain uses TRBV6-1 with TRBJ2-6; 9 nucleotides match TRBD1. The V gene end was trimmed by 2 bases and the J gene end by 2 bases; junction bases not matched to a gene: 10. CDR3 length: 19 amino acids. Germline CDR1 reads MNHNS; CDR2 reads SASEGT. The DNA of the CDR3 is TGTGCCAGCAGTGAAACCACCGGGACAGGGAGGACTGGGGCCAACGTCCTGACTTTC. Its protein is CASSETTGTGRTGANVLTF.

In its sample, this clone was seen a few times. The chain uses TRBV5-1 and TRBJ1-2, with D maybe TRBD1 (6 bases). CDR1 SGHRS and CDR2 YFSETQ come from the germline V gene. V was trimmed by 4 bases and J by 0 bases, leaving 13 bases between them. This CDR3 has 15 amino acids. In nucleotides, the CDR3 is TGCGCCAGCAGCGGCCAGGGGATAGCTAACTATGGCTACACCTTC. This sequence encodes CASSGQGIANYGYTF.

J is TRBJ2-2 and V is TRBV7-3; TRBD2 might be the D (7 bases). Trimming pared 7 bases from V and 1 base from J, leaving 16 bases between. The CDR3 is 16 residues long. From germline, CDR1 is SGHTA and CDR2 FQGTGA. CDR3 region: CASTPRGAENTGELFF. CDR3 DNA sequence: TGTGCCAGCACCCCCCGGGGGGCGGAGAACACCGGGGAGCTGTTTTTT.

The gene calls are TRBV11-2 and TRBJ2-1; 7 nucleotides agree with TRBD2. This CDR3 is built from 17 residues. Per germline, CDR1 SGHAT and CDR2 FQNNGV. The trim removed 5 bases at V and 3 bases at J, leaving 13 bases unmatched. The DNA of the CDR3 is TGTGCCAGCAGCGGAAGGTCGGGGGGAGTAGGCTACAATGAGCAGTTCTTC. This translates into CASSGRSGGVGYNEQFF.

CDR3 coding DNA: TGTGCCAGCAGTGTAGGCAGGGCTAATGAAAAACTGTTTTTT. Translated: CASSVGRANEKLFF. V is TRBV2 and J is TRBJ1-4, with a weak D call TRBD1 (5 bases). The CDR3 loop spans 14 amino acids. Trimming removed 4 bases at V and 3 bases at J, with 9 bases between. Germline CDR1 and CDR2: SNHLY and FYNNEI.

This clone has only a few counts. This chain connects TRBV29-1 to TRBJ2-1, with D perhaps matching TRBD1 (5 bases). Germline V gives CDR1 SQVTM, CDR2 ANQGSEA. The length of the CDR3 is 13 residues. V gave up 6 bases and J gave up 6 bases, with 15 bases separating them. The chain's CDR3 is CSVDRKLANEQFF. CDR3 nucleotides: TGCAGCGTCGACAGAAAGTTGGCCAATGAGCAGTTCTTC.

This clone occurred a few times. The rearrangement links TRBV7-2 to TRBJ2-7, with 10 bases that match TRBD2. The CDR3 consists of 17 residues. Germline V lookup: CDR1 SGHTA, CDR2 FQGNSA. Unmatched junction bases numbered 10, after V lost 1 base and J lost 4 bases. CDR3 DNA sequence: TGTGCCAGCAGCTTAGGGGCAGCGGGGGGGCCCGGGTACGAGCAGTACTTC. Translation gives CASSLGAAGGPGYEQYF.

This clone came up a few times. The chain uses TRBV10-3 and TRBJ2-7, with 10 bases identical to TRBD1. This CDR3 has 14 residues. V shed 2 bases and J 2 bases; nucleotides not matched to a gene: 0. Germline V gene lookup returns CDR1 ENHRY and CDR2 SYGVKD. The CDR3 protein is CAISEGQGAYEQYF. CDR3 coding DNA: TGTGCCATCAGTGAGGGACAGGGGGCCTACGAGCAGTACTTC.

This clone was detected only a few times. CDR3 nucleotide sequence: TGTGCCAGCAGCGCGCGGGAGAAAACCTTC. It is translated as CASSAREKTF. The chain combines TRBV2 with TRBJ1-2, with unresolved D. CDR1 and CDR2 from the germline V gene are SNHLY and FYNNEI. The CDR3 sequence is 10 residues long. Trimming pared 6 bases from V and 14 bases from J, leaving 13 bases between.

This sequence joins TRBV4-2 and TRBJ2-7; 7 nucleotides align to TRBD2. Trimming at V came to 4 bases and at J to 0 bases, leaving 6 bases not matched to a gene. The CDR3 sequence is 15 residues long. CDR1 and CDR2 from the germline V gene are LGHNA and YNFKEQ. CDR3 DNA: TGTGCCAGCAGCCCCGGGGGGACTACCTCCTACGAGCAGTACTTC. Translation: CASSPGGTTSYEQYF.

J is TRBJ1-2 and V is TRBV28; no definite D call. Trimming cost V 3 bases and J 4 bases, with 12 bases left between them. The CDR3 totals 14 residues. Per the germline V gene, CDR1 is MDHEN and CDR2 is SYDVKM. The CDR3 sequence: CASSLRPASYGYTF. The CDR3 nucleotides are TGTGCCAGCAGTTTGAGGCCGGCTAGCTATGGCTACACCTTC.

In its sample, this clone was seen a few times. This chain joins TRBV7-9 and TRBJ1-4; a weak D match, TRBD1 (5 bases). This CDR3 contains 14 residues. From germline, CDR1 is SEHNR and CDR2 FQNEAQ (reference sequence). V lost 2 bases to trimming and J lost 8 bases, with 12 bases between them. The CDR3 region is CASSLIGVREKLFF. CDR3 in DNA: TGTGCCAGCAGCTTAATAGGGGTGAGGGAAAAACTGTTTTTT. Based on the CDR3 plus reference TRBV7-9 and TRBJ1-4, the full variable domain is DTGVSQNPRHKITKRGQNVTFRCDPISEHNRLYWYRQTLGQGPEFLTYFQNEAQLEKSRLLSDRFSAERPKGSFSTLEIQRTEQGDSAMYLCASSLIGVREKLFFGSGTQLSVL.

In its sample, this clone was seen a few times. The chain carries TRBV5-6 and TRBJ1-1; TRBD1 agrees at 10 bases. In germline, CDR1 is SGHDT, CDR2 YYEEEE. The CDR3 sequence is 15 residues long. The J segment lost 1 base and the V segment lost 0 bases, leaving 0 bases of the junction unmatched. The CDR3 sequence: CASSLGDRGNTEAFF. The CDR3 DNA is TGTGCCAGCAGCTTGGGGGACAGGGGGAACACTGAAGCTTTCTTT.

The gene calls are TRBV9 and TRBJ2-1; 8 bases line up with TRBD2. This CDR3 has 16 amino acids. J gave up 7 bases and V 0 bases, and 9 bases lay outside the gene matches. Germline CDR1 and CDR2: SGDLS and YYNGEE. The CDR3 spells CASSVEAGEGRNEQFF. CDR3 sequence (DNA): TGTGCCAGCAGCGTAGAAGCGGGAGAGGGGCGAAATGAGCAGTTCTTC.

The chain employs TRBV20-1 and TRBJ2-1; 9 nucleotides align to TRBD2. Germline V lookup: CDR1 DFQATT, CDR2 SNEGSKA (reference sequence). The CDR3 runs to 11 residues. Losses at the gene ends were 6 bases for V and 9 bases for J; bases not matched to a gene: 3. The CDR3 region has the DNA TGCAGTGCCGCGGGAGGGATTGAGCAGTTCTTC. This codes for CSAAGGIEQFF.

This clone has just a few counts. The chain's CDR3 is CASKRLAGSNEQFF. DNA of the CDR3: TGTGCCAGCAAAAGGCTAGCGGGAAGCAATGAGCAGTTCTTC. V and J are TRBV2 and TRBJ2-1, with 9 bases matching TRBD2. This CDR3 has 14 residues. Germline V gene data show CDR1 as SNHLY and CDR2 as FYNNEI. The V segment lost 7 bases and the J segment 6 bases; nucleotides outside the gene matches: 7.

This clone has a handful of counts. The chain is built from TRBV2 and TRBJ2-7, with 10 bases identical to TRBD2. Germline assignment: CDR1 SNHLY and CDR2 FYNNEI. The CDR3 runs 14 residues. Unmatched junction bases numbered 7, after V lost 7 bases and J lost 4 bases. Here the CDR3 DNA reads TGTGCCAGCAAGGCAGCGGGAGGGGGATACGAGCAGTACTTC. This gives the protein CASKAAGGGYEQYF.

This clone was seen a handful of times. The chain links TRBV4-1 to TRBJ2-7, with TRBD2 matching over 9 bases. Germline trimming cut 4 bases from V and 2 bases from J; bases unmatched to any gene: 12. Germline CDR1 is MGHRA and CDR2 is YSYEKL. The CDR3 runs to 17 residues. The CDR3 coding sequence is TGCGCCAGCAGCCCCCAGCTAGCGGGGTGGGATCCCTACGAGCAGTACTTC. This gives the protein CASSPQLAGWDPYEQYF.